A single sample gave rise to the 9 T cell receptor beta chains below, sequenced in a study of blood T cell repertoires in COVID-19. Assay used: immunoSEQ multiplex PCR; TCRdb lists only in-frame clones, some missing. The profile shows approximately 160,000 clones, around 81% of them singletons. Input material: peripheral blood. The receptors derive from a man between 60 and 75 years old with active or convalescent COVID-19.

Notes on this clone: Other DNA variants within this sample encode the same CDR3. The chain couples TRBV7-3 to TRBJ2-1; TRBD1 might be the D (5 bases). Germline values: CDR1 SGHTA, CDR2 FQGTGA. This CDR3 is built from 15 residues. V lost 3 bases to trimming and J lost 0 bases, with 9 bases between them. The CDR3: CASSLRQSSYNEQFF. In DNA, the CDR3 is TGTGCCAGCAGCTTGAGACAGAGCTCCTACAATGAGCAGTTCTTC.

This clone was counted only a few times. The CDR3 DNA reads TGTGCCAGCAGCTTAAGGCAGGGTATTGAAGCTTTCTTT. This gives the protein CASSLRQGIEAFF. The gene calls are TRBV7-9 and TRBJ1-1, with a tentative D call TRBD1 (5 bases). Germline CDR1 reads SEHNR; CDR2 reads FQNEAQ (reference sequence). The CDR3 is 13 amino acids. V lost 2 bases to trimming and J lost 7 bases, with 11 bases between them.

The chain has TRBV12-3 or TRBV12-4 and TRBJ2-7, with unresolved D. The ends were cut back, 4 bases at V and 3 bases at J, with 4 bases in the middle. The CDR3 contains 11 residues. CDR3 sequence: CASSSRYEQYF. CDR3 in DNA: TGTGCCAGCAGTTCCCGCTACGAGCAGTACTTC.

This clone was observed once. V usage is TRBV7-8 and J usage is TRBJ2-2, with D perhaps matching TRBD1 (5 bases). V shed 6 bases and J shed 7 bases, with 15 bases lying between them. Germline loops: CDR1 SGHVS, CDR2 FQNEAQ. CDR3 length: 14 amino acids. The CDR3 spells CASRQAGMVGELFF. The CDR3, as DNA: TGTGCCAGCAGGCAAGCAGGGATGGTCGGGGAGCTGTTTTTT.

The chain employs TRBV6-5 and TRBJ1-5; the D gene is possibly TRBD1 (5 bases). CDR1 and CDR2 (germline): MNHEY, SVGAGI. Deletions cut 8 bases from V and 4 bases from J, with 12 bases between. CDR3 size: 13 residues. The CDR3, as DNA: TGTGCCAGCGTAGGGACTGTAAATCAGCCCCAGCATTTT. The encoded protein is CASVGTVNQPQHF.

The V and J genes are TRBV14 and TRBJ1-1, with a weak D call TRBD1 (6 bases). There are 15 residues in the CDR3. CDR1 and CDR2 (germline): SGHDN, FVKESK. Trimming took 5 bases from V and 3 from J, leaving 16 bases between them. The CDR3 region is CASSDRGGRYTEAFF. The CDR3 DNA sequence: TGTGCCAGCAGCGACCGGGGGGGGCGATACACTGAAGCTTTCTTT.

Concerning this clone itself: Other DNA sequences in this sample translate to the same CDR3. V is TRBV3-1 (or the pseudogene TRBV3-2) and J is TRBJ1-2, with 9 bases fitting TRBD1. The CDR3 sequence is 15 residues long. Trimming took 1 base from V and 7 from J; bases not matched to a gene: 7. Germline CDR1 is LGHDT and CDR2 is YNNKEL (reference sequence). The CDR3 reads CASSQGGTGNSGYTF. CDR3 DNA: TGTGCCAGCAGCCAAGGCGGGACAGGGAATAGTGGCTACACCTTC.

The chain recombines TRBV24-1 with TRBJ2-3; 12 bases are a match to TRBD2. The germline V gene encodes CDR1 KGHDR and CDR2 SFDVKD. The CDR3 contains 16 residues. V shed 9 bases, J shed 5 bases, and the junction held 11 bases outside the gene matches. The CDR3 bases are TGTGCCACCGGGGGGGCGACACTAGCGGGAGGAGATACGCAGTATTTT. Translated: CATGGATLAGGDTQYF.

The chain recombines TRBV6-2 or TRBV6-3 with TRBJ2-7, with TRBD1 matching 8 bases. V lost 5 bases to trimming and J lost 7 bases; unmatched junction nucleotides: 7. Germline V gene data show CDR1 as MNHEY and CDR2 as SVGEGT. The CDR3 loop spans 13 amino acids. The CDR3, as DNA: TGTGCCAGCAGTAGGACAGGGTTGCAGGAGCAGTACTTC. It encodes CASSRTGLQEQYF.